A single sample gave rise to the 20 T cell receptor beta chains below, sequenced in a study of T cell responses to AZD1222 COVID-19 vaccine. Generated by immunoSEQ multiplex PCR, the TCRdb table keeps only in-frame clones and is missing some. The data hold fewer than 150,000 clones, with roughly nine tenths observed a single time. This specimen was peripheral blood, taken 28 days after the second AZD1222 dose. These receptors all stem from an adult who received the AZD1222 COVID-19 vaccine.

This clone was counted once. CDR3 sequence: CASSPLELSGYTF. For the CDR3, the DNA is TGTGCCAGCTCCCCTCTAGAGTTAAGTGGCTACACCTTC. V usage is TRBV18 and J usage is TRBJ1-2, with D unresolved. Trimming left V 6 bases short and J 7 bases short, with 15 bases between. This CDR3 has 13 amino acids. Germline lookup yields CDR1 KGHSH and CDR2 LQKENI.

V gene TRBV28 combines with J gene TRBJ2-7, with TRBD1 identical over 10 bases. The trim removed 5 bases at V and 1 base at J, leaving 5 bases unmatched. The length of the CDR3 is 15 residues. CDR1 and CDR2 from the germline V gene are MDHEN and SYDVKM. The CDR3 nucleotides are TGTGCCAGCAGTCCCAGGACAGGGGGATCCTACGAGCAGTACGTC. Residues: CASSPRTGGSYEQYV.

The chain is built from TRBV28 and TRBJ2-2; TRBD1 is a possible D gene (5 bases). The CDR3 has 14 amino acids. Trimming cost V 6 bases and J 4 bases, with 12 bases left between them. Germline CDR1 is MDHEN and CDR2 is SYDVKM. The CDR3 is CASRGAEITGELFF. The DNA of the CDR3 is TGTGCCAGCAGAGGGGCGGAAATCACCGGGGAGCTGTTTTTT.

The rearrangement uses TRBV19 and TRBJ1-1; D perhaps matches TRBD1 (5 bases). Germline assignment: CDR1 LNHDA and CDR2 SQIVND (reference sequence). Trimming removed 6 bases from V and 8 bases from J, with 13 bases in between. The CDR3 is made up of 12 amino acids. CDR3 sequence (DNA): TGTGCCAGTAGGAGGGGTCGTATAGAAGCTTTCTTT. Residues: CASRRGRIEAFF.

The rearrangement joins TRBV6-2 or TRBV6-3 to TRBJ1-5, with D hard to call. V lost 0 bases and J 4 bases, leaving 10 bases between the germline ends. There are 15 residues in the CDR3. Looked up from germline, CDR1 is MNHEY and CDR2 is SVGEGT. CDR3 loop: CASSYSTGKNQPQHF. The CDR3 DNA reads TGTGCCAGCAGTTACTCAACGGGAAAGAATCAGCCCCAGCATTTT.

The rearrangement uses TRBV11-2 and TRBJ1-2; TRBD1 aligns across 9 bases. Germline CDR1 and CDR2: SGHAT and FQNNGV. J gave up 4 bases and V 4 bases, and 10 bases lay outside the gene matches. The CDR3 runs 16 residues. CDR3 amino acids: CASSSTPTGGVYGYTF. Written as DNA, the CDR3 is TGTGCCAGCAGCTCAACCCCCACAGGGGGCGTCTATGGCTACACCTTC. Together with reference TRBV11-2 and TRBJ1-2, the CDR3 gives the full variable domain: EAGVAQSPRYKIIEKRQSVAFWCNPISGHATLYWYQQILGQGPKLLIQFQNNGVVDDSQLPKDRFSAERLKGVDSTLKIQPAKLEDSAVYLCASSSTPTGGVYGYTFGSGTRLTVV.

This rearrangement joins TRBV6-6 to TRBJ1-2, with a tentative D call TRBD1 (5 bases). Trimming removed 5 bases from V and 4 bases from J, with 8 bases in between. Germline CDR1 MNHNY, CDR2 SVGAGI (reference sequence). The CDR3 covers 12 residues. CDR3 loop: CASSLDSYGYTF. The CDR3 nucleotides read TGTGCCAGCAGTCTAGACAGCTATGGCTACACCTTC.

CDR3 sequence: CAWSARSSIDPQHF. The CDR3 region has the DNA TGTGCCTGGAGTGCGCGGTCATCTATTGATCCCCAGCATTTT. The chain links TRBV30 to TRBJ1-5; D remains ambiguous. This CDR3 is built from 14 residues. Trimming cost V 1 base and J 10 bases, with 17 bases left between them. The germline V gene encodes CDR1 GTSNPN and CDR2 SVGIG (reference sequence).

V and J are TRBV29-1 and TRBJ2-5, with 11 positions matching TRBD2. The CDR3 contains 18 residues. Germline values: CDR1 SQVTM, CDR2 ANQGSEA. The J segment lost 0 bases and the V segment lost 4 bases, leaving 13 bases of the junction unmatched. CDR3 sequence reads: CSVVDGLAGYSYQETQYF. The CDR3 nucleotides are TGCAGCGTTGTAGATGGACTAGCGGGTTATAGTTACCAAGAGACCCAGTACTTC.

The sample holds one count of this clone. The chain has TRBV7-2 and TRBJ1-1, with D possibly being TRBD1 (6 bases). V lost 2 bases and J 0 bases, leaving 16 bases between the germline ends. CDR1 and CDR2 (germline): SGHTA, FQGNSA. The CDR3 runs to 17 residues. The chain's CDR3 is CASSLSQVRGMNTEAFF. CDR3 nucleotide sequence: TGTGCCAGCAGCTTATCGCAGGTCAGGGGTATGAACACTGAAGCTTTCTTT.

This clone was found a few times. This chain links TRBV18 with TRBJ1-3; perhaps TRBD1 as D (5 bases). Germline V gene sequence: CDR1 KGHSH, CDR2 LQKENI. The length of the CDR3 is 18 residues. Trimming removed 3 bases at V and 2 bases at J, with 20 bases between. CDR3 coding DNA: TGTGCCAGCTCACCTTTCCCCCCGTCGGGGGATGCTGGAAACACCATATATTTT. Translation: CASSPFPPSGDAGNTIYF. Full variable domain (remainder filled in from reference TRBV18 and TRBJ1-3): NAGVMQNPRHLVRRRGQEARLRCSPMKGHSHVYWYRQLPEEGLKFMVYLQKENIIDESGMPKERFSAEFPKEGPSILRIQQVVRGDSAAYFCASSPFPPSGDAGNTIYFGEGSWLTVV.

The chain employs TRBV19 and TRBJ1-1; unclear D gene. Germline V gives CDR1 LNHDA, CDR2 SQIVND (reference sequence). The CDR3 has 15 amino acids. The germline V and J ends were trimmed by 3 bases and 0 bases, with 11 bases remaining between them. CDR3 nucleotide sequence: TGTGCCAGTAGTATCCAGGACGGCATGAACACTGAAGCTTTCTTT. Translation gives CASSIQDGMNTEAFF.

This rearrangement joins TRBV18 to TRBJ1-1, with no clear D. Trimming left V 3 bases short and J 0 bases short, with 5 bases between. Per germline, CDR1 KGHSH and CDR2 LQKENI. CDR3 size: 13 residues. CDR3 coding DNA: TGTGCCAGCTCACCGGAGATGAACACTGAAGCTTTCTTT. This encodes CASSPEMNTEAFF.

CDR3 in DNA: TGTGCCACCAGCAGAGATGGGGGGGTTTGGCCCCAGCATTTT. It encodes CATSRDGGVWPQHF. The chain is built from TRBV15 and TRBJ1-5, with a possible D match to TRBD1 (5 bases). The CDR3 covers 14 residues. Trimming pared 0 bases from V and 9 bases from J, leaving 12 bases between. CDR1 LNHNV and CDR2 YYDKDF come from the germline V gene (reference sequence). The full variable domain, in which reference TRBV15 and TRBJ1-5 provide the parts outside the CDR3, is DAMVIQNPRYQVTQFGKPVTLSCSQTLNHNVMYWYQQKSSQAPKLLFHYYDKDFNNEADTPDNFQSRRPNTSFCFLDIRSPGLGDTAMYLCATSRDGGVWPQHFGDGTRLSIL.

This clone has a single count. The V and J genes are TRBV5-4 and TRBJ1-2; D might be TRBD1 (6 bases). The CDR3 is 15 residues long. V lost 0 bases and J lost 5, with 14 bases in between. Germline-derived CDR1 and CDR2 are SGHNT and YYREEE (reference sequence). The CDR3, as DNA: TGTGCCAGCAGCTTGGTAGGAACAGGGTCTTATGGCTACACCTTC. It codes for CASSLVGTGSYGYTF.

The rearrangement uses TRBV18 and TRBJ2-3, with TRBD1 identical over 8 bases. The trim removed 3 bases at V and 6 bases at J, leaving 5 bases unmatched. Germline V gene sequence: CDR1 KGHSH, CDR2 LQKENI. This CDR3 region has 14 residues. The CDR3 loop reads CASSPGTGPDTQYF. The CDR3 DNA is TGTGCCAGCTCACCCGGGACAGGTCCGGATACGCAGTATTTT.

V and J are TRBV18 and TRBJ1-2; perhaps TRBD1 as D (5 bases). The CDR3 has 15 amino acids. V was pared by 2 bases and J by 6 bases, with 16 bases between. Germline assignment: CDR1 KGHSH and CDR2 LQKENI. CDR3: CASSPFSGEANGYTF. The CDR3 region has the DNA TGTGCCAGCTCACCATTTTCGGGGGAGGCCAATGGCTACACCTTC.

The J gene is TRBJ1-1, the V gene TRBV18; the D gene is possibly TRBD1 (5 bases). Trimming stripped 0 bases from V and 0 bases from J, with 11 bases between. Germline CDR1 reads KGHSH; CDR2 reads LQKENI. CDR3 length: 16 amino acids. CDR3 DNA: TGTGCCAGCTCACCACCGAGCATGGGGGTGAACACTGAAGCTTTCTTT. It is translated as CASSPPSMGVNTEAFF.

V usage is TRBV5-1 and J usage is TRBJ2-1; 11 bases align to TRBD2. The length of the CDR3 is 16 residues. Germline V gives CDR1 SGHRS, CDR2 YFSETQ. The junction had 8 bases not matched to a gene; V was cut back by 4 bases and J by 5 bases. The CDR3 DNA follows: TGCGCCAGCAGCCCCAGCCGACTAGCGGGGAACAATGAGCAGTTCTTC. Its translation: CASSPSRLAGNNEQFF.

This clone appeared once. The gene calls are TRBV28 and TRBJ1-3; 9 bases map to TRBD1. V lost 5 bases to trimming and J lost 5 bases; unmatched junction nucleotides: 4. The length of the CDR3 is 14 residues. Germline V gene data show CDR1 as MDHEN and CDR2 as SYDVKM. Here the CDR3 DNA reads TGTGCCAGCAGTCTAGACAGGGGGAGAAACACCATATATTTT. This gives the protein CASSLDRGRNTIYF.